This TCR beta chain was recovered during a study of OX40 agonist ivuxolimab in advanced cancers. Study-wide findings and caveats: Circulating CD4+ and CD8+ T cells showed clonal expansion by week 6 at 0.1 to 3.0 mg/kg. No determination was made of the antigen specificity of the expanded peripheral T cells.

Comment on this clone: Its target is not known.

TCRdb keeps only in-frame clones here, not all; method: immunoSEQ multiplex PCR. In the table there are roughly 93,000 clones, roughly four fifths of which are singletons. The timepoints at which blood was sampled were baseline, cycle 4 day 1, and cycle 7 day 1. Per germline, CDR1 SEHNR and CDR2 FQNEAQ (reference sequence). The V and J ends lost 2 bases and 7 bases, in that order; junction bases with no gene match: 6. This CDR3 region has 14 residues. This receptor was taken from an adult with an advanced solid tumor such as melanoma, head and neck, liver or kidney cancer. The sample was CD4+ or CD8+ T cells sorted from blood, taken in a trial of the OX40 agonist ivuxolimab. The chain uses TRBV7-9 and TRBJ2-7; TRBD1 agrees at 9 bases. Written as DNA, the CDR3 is TGTGCCAGCAGCTTATGGACAGGGGTCGGGGAGCAGTACTTC. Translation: CASSLWTGVGEQYF.